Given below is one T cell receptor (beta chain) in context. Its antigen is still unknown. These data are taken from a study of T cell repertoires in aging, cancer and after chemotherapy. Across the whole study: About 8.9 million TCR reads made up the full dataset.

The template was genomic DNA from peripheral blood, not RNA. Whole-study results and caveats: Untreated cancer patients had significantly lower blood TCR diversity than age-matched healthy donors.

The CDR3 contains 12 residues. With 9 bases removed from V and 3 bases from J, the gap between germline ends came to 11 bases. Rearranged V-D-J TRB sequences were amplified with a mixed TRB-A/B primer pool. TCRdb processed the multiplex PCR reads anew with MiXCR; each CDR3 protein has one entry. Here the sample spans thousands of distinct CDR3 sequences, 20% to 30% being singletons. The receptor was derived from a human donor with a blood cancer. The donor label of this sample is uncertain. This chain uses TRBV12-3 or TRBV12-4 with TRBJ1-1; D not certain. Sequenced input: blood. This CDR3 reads CASGLGYTEAFF. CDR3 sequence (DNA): TGTGCCAGTGGGTTGGGGTACACTGAAGCTTTCTTT.